These 7 T cell receptor beta chains originate from one sample sequenced in a study of T cell repertoires in cytomegalovirus infection (dated by TCRdb to about 2019). Sequencing was performed on an Illumina HiSeq 1500. TCRdb passed the public sequencing reads through fastp at Q25 and MiXCR, retaining productive beta sequences. Rows with a matching CDR3 protein are joined into one entry that keeps the most common DNA and genes. The sample table lists under 95,000 distinct CDR3 sequences, approximately 45% of them with a count of one. Approximately 95% of the sample is in the top ten clones. The treatment or condition label on this specimen signifies: in vitro stimulation with specific CMV peptide epitopes to enrich CMV-specific T cells. Antigen specificity for these receptors is unknown. Source: CD8+ T cells from cultured PBMCs, taken from culture after CMV antigen stimulation. These TCRs come from a human donor in good health (CMV status not recorded). Some clones in this sample may be carry-over from other donors' samples.

The V call is TRBV7-6, the J call TRBJ1-2, with TRBD1 matching 7 bases. The CDR3 has 15 residues. Unmatched junction bases numbered 8, after V lost 4 bases and J lost 3 bases. Germline values: CDR1 SGHVS, CDR2 FNYEAQ. In DNA, the CDR3 is TGTGCCAGCAGCTCCCGACAGGGAGGTGACTATGGCTACACCTTC. Translated, it gives CASSSRQGGDYGYTF.

The chain recombines TRBV2 with TRBJ2-6; D tentatively reads TRBD1 or TRBD2 (5 bases each). The germline V gene has CDR1 SNHLY and CDR2 FYNNEI. Deletions cut 4 bases from V and 2 bases from J, with 12 bases between. This CDR3 has 16 residues. The CDR3 reads CASSGARETGANVLTF. The CDR3 region has the DNA TGTGCCAGCAGTGGCGCCAGGGAGACTGGGGCCAACGTCCTGACTTTC.

Only a few counts were recorded for this clonotype. The rearrangement links TRBV7-8 to TRBJ1-6; no definite D call. Germline V gives CDR1 SGHVS, CDR2 FQNEAQ. The V and J ends lost 1 base and 8 bases respectively, with 9 bases between them. The CDR3 has 14 amino acids. The DNA for the CDR3 is TGTGCCAGCAGCTTAGGAAGTCTTGATTCACCCCTCCACTTT. Translation: CASSLGSLDSPLHF.

The rearrangement joins TRBV7-6 to TRBJ1-1; TRBD1 might be the D (5 bases). Germline loops: CDR1 SGHVS, CDR2 FNYEAQ. The CDR3 contains 14 residues. V was trimmed by 6 bases and J by 4 bases, leaving 15 bases between them. CDR3 nucleotide sequence: TGTGCCAGCAGGTCGCAAGGGGTACGCACTGAAGCTTTCTTT. Amino acid sequence: CASRSQGVRTEAFF.

The rearrangement uses TRBV11-2 and TRBJ1-5, with a tentative D call TRBD1 (5 bases). The germline gives CDR1 SGHAT, CDR2 FQNNGV. With 1 base removed from V and 7 bases from J, the gap between germline ends came to 14 bases. The CDR3 has 15 residues. The CDR3 DNA reads TGTGCCAGCAGCTTAGGGCAGGGAGGAAGACAGCCCCAGCATTTT. Amino acid sequence: CASSLGQGGRQPQHF.

The CDR3 DNA is TGTGCCAGCAGTTTGTGGGGGGGAGAAGAGACCCAGTACTTC. Translation: CASSLWGGEETQYF. The genes are TRBV12-3 or TRBV12-4 and TRBJ2-5; TRBD2 matches 7 bases. V shed 3 bases, J shed 3 bases, and the junction held 4 bases outside the gene matches. The CDR3 has 14 amino acids.

This clonotype was detected a few times. The chain is built from TRBV7-8 and TRBJ2-1, with TRBD2 as a possible D gene (6 bases). Trimming cost V 5 bases and J 7 bases, with 24 bases left between them. The CDR3 sequence is 17 residues long. Per germline, CDR1 SGHVS and CDR2 FQNEAQ. The CDR3 loop reads CASSGLGLPPLGNEQFF. DNA of the CDR3: TGTGCCAGCAGCGGACTGGGACTTCCCCCTCTGGGGAATGAGCAGTTCTTC.